This TCR beta chain was identified in a study of cytomegalovirus exposure and HLA in healthy donors. Study observations and caveats: What was likely a sequencing artifact was a cluster of highly shared sequence variants. Analysis was performed later, and it showed HLA-associated TCR beta chains to be more clonally expanded than equally common others. It was in a later analysis that TCR association rates were seen to vary by HLA locus, highest for DRB1 and lowest for HLA-C. Many donors carried some public TCRs, although rarity characterized most TCR sequences.

With regard to this clone: The antigen remains unidentified.

PCR used 60 Vbeta primers and 13 Jbeta primers. Produced via immunoSEQ multiplex PCR; TCRdb's table is partial and in-frame only. In the table there are more than 110,000 clones, roughly 79% of which are singletons. The V gene lost 5 bases and the J gene lost 3 bases, with 10 bases spanning the gap. The CDR3 has 13 residues. CDR1 and CDR2 (germline): LNHNV, YYDKDF (reference sequence). The origin of this receptor is a man aged 30-40 years in good health and CMV-seropositive. This rearrangement joins TRBV15 to TRBJ1-1; TRBD1 is a possible D gene (5 bases). The sequenced sample consisted of PBMCs. CDR3 residues: CATSVQGDTEAFF. The CDR3 nucleotides are TGTGCCACCAGCGTTCAGGGTGACACTGAAGCTTTCTTT.